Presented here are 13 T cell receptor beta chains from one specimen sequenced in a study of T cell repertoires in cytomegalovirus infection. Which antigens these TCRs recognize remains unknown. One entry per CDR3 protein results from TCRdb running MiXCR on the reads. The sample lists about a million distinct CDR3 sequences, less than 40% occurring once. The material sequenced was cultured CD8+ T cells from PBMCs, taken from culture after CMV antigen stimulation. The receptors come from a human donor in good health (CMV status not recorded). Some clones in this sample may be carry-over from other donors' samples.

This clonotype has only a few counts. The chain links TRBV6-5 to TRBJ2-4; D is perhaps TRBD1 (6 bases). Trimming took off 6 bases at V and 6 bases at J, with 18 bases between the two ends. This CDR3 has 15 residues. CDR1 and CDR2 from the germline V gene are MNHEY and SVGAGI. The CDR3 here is CASSSSGEKGNIQYF. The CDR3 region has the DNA TGTGCCAGCAGCTCCTCAGGGGAGAAGGGAAACATTCAGTACTTC.

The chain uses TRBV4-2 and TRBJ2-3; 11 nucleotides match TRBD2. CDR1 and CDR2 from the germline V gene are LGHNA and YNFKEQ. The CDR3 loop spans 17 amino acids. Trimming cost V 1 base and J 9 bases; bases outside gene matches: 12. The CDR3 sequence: CASSQVLAGGGGRTQYF. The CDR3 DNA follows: TGTGCCAGCAGCCAAGTCCTAGCGGGGGGAGGGGGAAGGACGCAGTATTTT.

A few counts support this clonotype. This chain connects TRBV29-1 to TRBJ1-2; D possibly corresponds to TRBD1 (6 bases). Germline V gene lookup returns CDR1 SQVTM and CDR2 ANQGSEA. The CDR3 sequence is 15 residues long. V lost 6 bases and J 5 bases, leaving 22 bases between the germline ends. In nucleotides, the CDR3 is TGCAGCGTCCGGATGTTGGGGGCTTCGGGGTATGGCTACACCTTC. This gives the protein CSVRMLGASGYGYTF.

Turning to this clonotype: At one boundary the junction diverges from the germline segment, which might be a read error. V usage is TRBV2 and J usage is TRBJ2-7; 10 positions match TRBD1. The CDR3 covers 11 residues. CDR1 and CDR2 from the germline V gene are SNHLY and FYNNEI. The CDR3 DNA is TGCCTTGCGACAGGGGGCGTCGAGCAGTACTTC. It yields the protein CLATGGVEQYF.

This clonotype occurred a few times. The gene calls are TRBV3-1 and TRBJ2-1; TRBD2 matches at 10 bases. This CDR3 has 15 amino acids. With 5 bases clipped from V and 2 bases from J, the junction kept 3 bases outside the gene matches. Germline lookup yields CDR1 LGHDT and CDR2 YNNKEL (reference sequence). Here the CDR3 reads CASSKLAGTYNEQFF. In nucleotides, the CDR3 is TGTGCCAGCAGCAAACTAGCGGGGACCTACAATGAGCAGTTCTTC.

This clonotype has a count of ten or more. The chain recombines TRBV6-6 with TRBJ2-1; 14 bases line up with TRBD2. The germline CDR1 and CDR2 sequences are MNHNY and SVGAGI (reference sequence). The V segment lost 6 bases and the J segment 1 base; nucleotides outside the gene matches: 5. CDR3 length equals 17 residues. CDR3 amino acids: CASSLGLAGVSYNEQFF. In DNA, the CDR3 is TGTGCCAGCAGCCTGGGACTAGCGGGGGTTTCCTACAATGAGCAGTTCTTC.

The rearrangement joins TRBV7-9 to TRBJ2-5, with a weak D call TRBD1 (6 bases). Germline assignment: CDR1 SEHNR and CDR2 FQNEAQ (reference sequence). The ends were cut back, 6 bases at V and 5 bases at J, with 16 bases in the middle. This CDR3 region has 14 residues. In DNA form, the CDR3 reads TGTGCCAGCAGGATTTCAGGGGTAGGGGAGACCCAGTACTTC. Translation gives CASRISGVGETQYF.

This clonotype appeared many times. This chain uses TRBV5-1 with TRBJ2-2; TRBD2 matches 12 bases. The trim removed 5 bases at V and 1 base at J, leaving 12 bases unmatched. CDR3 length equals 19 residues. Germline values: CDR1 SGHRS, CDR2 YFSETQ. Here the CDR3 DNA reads TGCGCCAGCAGTGAGGCTGGACTAGCGGGACTTAAGAACACCGGGGAGCTGTTTTTT. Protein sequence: CASSEAGLAGLKNTGELFF.

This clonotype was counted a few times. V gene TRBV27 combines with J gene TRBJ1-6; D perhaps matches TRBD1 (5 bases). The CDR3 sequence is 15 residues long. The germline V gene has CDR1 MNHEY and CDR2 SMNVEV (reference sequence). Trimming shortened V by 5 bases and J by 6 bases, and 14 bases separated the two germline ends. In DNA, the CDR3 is TGTGCCAGCAGTCCCGCGGGCAGGGTTAATTCACCCCTCCACTTT. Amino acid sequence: CASSPAGRVNSPLHF.

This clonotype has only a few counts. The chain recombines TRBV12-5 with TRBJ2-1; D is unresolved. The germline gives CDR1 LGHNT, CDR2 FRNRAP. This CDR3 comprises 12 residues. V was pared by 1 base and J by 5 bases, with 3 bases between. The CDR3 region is CASGLGNNEQFF. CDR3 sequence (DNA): TGTGCTAGTGGTTTGGGGAACAATGAGCAGTTCTTC.

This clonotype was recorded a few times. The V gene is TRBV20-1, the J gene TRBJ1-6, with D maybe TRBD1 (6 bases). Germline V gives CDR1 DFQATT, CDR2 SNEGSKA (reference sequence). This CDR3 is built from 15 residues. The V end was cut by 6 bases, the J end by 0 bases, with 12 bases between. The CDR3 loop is CSARTESSYNSPLHF. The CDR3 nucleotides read TGCAGTGCGCGGACAGAAAGCTCCTATAATTCACCCCTCCACTTT.

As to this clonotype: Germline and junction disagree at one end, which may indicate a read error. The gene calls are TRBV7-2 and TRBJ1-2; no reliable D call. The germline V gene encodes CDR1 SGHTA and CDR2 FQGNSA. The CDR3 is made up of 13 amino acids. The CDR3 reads CVSVGRSSYGYTF. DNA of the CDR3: TGTGTCAGCGTCGGGAGGAGTAGCTATGGCTACACCTTC.

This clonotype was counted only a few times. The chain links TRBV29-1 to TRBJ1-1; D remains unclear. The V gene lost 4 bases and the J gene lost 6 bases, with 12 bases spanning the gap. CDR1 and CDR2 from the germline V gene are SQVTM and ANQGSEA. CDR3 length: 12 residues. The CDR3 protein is CSVATITAEAFF. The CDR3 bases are TGCAGCGTTGCGACCATTACGGCTGAAGCTTTCTTT.